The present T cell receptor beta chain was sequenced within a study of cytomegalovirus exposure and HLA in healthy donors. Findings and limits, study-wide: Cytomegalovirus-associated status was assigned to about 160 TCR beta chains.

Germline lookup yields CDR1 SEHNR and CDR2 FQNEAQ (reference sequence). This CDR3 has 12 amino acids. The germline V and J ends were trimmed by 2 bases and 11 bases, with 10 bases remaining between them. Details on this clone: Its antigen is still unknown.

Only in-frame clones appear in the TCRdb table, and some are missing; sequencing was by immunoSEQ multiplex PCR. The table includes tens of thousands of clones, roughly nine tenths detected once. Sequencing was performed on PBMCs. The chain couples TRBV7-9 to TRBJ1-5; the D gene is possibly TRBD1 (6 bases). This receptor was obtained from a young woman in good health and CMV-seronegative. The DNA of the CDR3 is TGTGCCAGCAGCTTACCCCCAGGGGCCCAGCATTTT. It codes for CASSLPPGAQHF.